This T cell receptor (beta chain) was sequenced for a study of identical twins. Trimming cost V 1 base and J 0 bases, with 9 bases left between them. The germline gives CDR1 KGHDR, CDR2 SFDVKD. CDR3 length: 16 residues. Findings of the study overall: Twins showed weaker excess sharing in their beta out-of-frame sequences.

TCRdb redid the calling of the 5' RACE reads with MiXCR, one entry per CDR3 protein. The sample lists under 900,000 distinct CDR3 sequences; about 12% were seen once. In its sample, this clonotype was seen a few times. Antigen specificity is unknown. The data also belong to a second study, concerning yellow fever vaccine responses in identical twins. That report adds: The T cell response to vaccination in identical twins was reportedly partly convergent and partly personalized.

The sequencing input was PBMCs. The clonotype was recovered from a woman between 18 and 29 years old in good health. The rearrangement joins TRBV24-1 to TRBJ2-1, with no clear D. Here the CDR3 reads CATSDFERPSYNEQFF. DNA of the CDR3: TGTGCCACCAGTGATTTCGAGAGGCCCTCCTACAATGAGCAGTTCTTC.